The 19 T cell receptor beta chains in this list originate from one sample, sequenced in a study of CD8 T cells in ankylosing spondylitis. One entry per CDR3 protein, called by TCRdb with MiXCR from the 5' RACE reads. Here the sample spans hundreds of thousands of distinct CDR3 sequences, less than 25% being singletons. The sequencing input was blood, either unsorted or a sorted T cell fraction (not recorded which). The receptors were sampled from a female donor with ankylosing spondylitis or in good health (not recorded which).

This clonotype was observed a few times. V and J are TRBV7-2 and TRBJ2-1; 7 nucleotides align to TRBD2. Germline V gene sequence: CDR1 SGHTA, CDR2 FQGNSA. J lost 4 bases, V lost 6 bases, and 6 bases had no gene match. This CDR3 region has 14 residues. CDR3 nucleotide sequence: TGTGCCAGCAGATGGGCGGGAGAATACAATGAGCAGTTCTTC. This sequence encodes CASRWAGEYNEQFF.

The chain has TRBV12-3 or TRBV12-4 and TRBJ2-7, with 9 bases matching TRBD1. CDR3 size: 14 residues. V was clipped by 4 bases and J by 6 bases; unmatched bases: 7. The DNA of the CDR3 is TGTGCCAGCAGTTCATGGGACAGGGAGGTCGAGCAGTACTTC. Protein: CASSSWDREVEQYF.

The rearrangement joins TRBV5-5 to TRBJ2-3, with TRBD2 matching over 7 bases. CDR1 and CDR2 (germline): SGHKS, YYEKEE (reference sequence). J lost 3 bases, V lost 4 bases, and 8 bases had no gene match. There are 15 residues in the CDR3. CDR3 sequence: CASSPLAEGTDTQYF. CDR3 nucleotides: TGTGCCAGCAGCCCGCTAGCGGAGGGGACAGATACGCAGTATTTT.

Only a few counts were recorded for this clonotype. This chain links TRBV6-5 with TRBJ2-7; D perhaps matches TRBD2 (6 bases). CDR1 is MNHEY, CDR2 SVGAGI, per germline. The V gene lost 7 bases and the J gene lost 2 bases, with 9 bases spanning the gap. The CDR3 runs to 12 residues. CDR3 sequence (DNA): TGTGCCAGCACTAGCGCGACCTACGAGCAGTACTTC. Amino acid sequence: CASTSATYEQYF.

This chain links TRBV11-2 with TRBJ2-7; D remains unclear. CDR3 length: 11 residues. Germline CDR1 SGHAT, CDR2 FQNNGV. Trimming cost V 5 bases and J 6 bases, with 8 bases left between them. The CDR3: CASSIFSEQYF. The CDR3 bases are TGTGCCAGCAGCATTTTTAGCGAGCAGTACTTC.

As for this clonotype: This sequence may be a read error, since a much larger clone differs from it by one base. This CDR3 fails to terminate in the conserved phenylalanine or tryptophan, so it likely reflects a read error. The chain combines TRBV7-2 with TRBJ2-7; TRBD2 matches 7 bases. Germline CDR1 is SGHTA and CDR2 is FQGNSA. After removal of 0 bases from V and 4 bases from J, the junction contained 6 bases not matched to a gene. There are 15 residues in the CDR3. The CDR3 DNA sequence: TGTGCCAGCAGCTTAGCGGCTAGCGGAAAATACGAGCAGTACTTG. It translates to CASSLAASGKYEQYL.

The gene calls are TRBV7-6 and TRBJ2-1; the D gene is possibly TRBD1 (5 bases). The germline CDR1 and CDR2 sequences are SGHVS and FNYEAQ. The V gene lost 3 bases and the J gene lost 6 bases, with 9 bases spanning the gap. This CDR3 spans 13 amino acids. The CDR3 here is CASSFRQPNEQFF. CDR3 DNA: TGTGCCAGCAGCTTTCGACAGCCCAATGAGCAGTTCTTC.

This clonotype has a handful of counts. The chain joins TRBV5-1 to TRBJ2-1; no reliable D call. Germline CDR1 is SGHRS and CDR2 is YFSETQ. The V gene lost 4 bases and the J gene lost 5 bases, with 10 bases spanning the gap. The CDR3 covers 13 residues. In DNA form, the CDR3 reads TGCGCCAGCAGCATCGGCTACGACAATGAGCAGTTCTTC. This translates into CASSIGYDNEQFF.

The chain carries TRBV20-1 and TRBJ1-2; D not resolved. The length of the CDR3 is 14 residues. V lost 6 bases to trimming and J lost 2 bases, with 16 bases between them. Germline V lookup: CDR1 DFQATT, CDR2 SNEGSKA (reference sequence). The CDR3 DNA is TGCAGTGCCGCACCCAGGAGTACGAACTATGGCTACACCTTC. This sequence encodes CSAAPRSTNYGYTF.

The genes are TRBV18 and TRBJ1-6, with TRBD1 matching 7 bases. After removal of 3 bases from V and 8 bases from J, the junction contained 7 bases not matched to a gene. Germline CDR1 KGHSH, CDR2 LQKENI. The CDR3 covers 15 residues. The CDR3 spells CASSPRTGFDSPLHF. The CDR3 DNA is TGTGCCAGCTCACCTCGGACAGGTTTTGATTCACCCCTCCACTTT. The variable domain in full, completed from reference TRBV18 and TRBJ1-6, reads NAGVMQNPRHLVRRRGQEARLRCSPMKGHSHVYWYRQLPEEGLKFMVYLQKENIIDESGMPKERFSAEFPKEGPSILRIQQVVRGDSAAYFCASSPRTGFDSPLHFGNGTRLTVT.

This clonotype was seen repeatedly, ten times or more. The chain is built from TRBV29-1 and TRBJ2-2, with TRBD2 identical over 7 bases. The CDR3 contains 14 residues. Per the germline V gene, CDR1 is SQVTM and CDR2 is ANQGSEA. The ends lost 4 bases at V and 3 bases at J; junction bases unmatched: 5. This CDR3 is CSVVPLADTGELFF. The CDR3 bases are TGCAGCGTTGTTCCCCTAGCGGACACCGGGGAGCTGTTTTTT.

This clonotype appeared many times. The V call is TRBV10-1, the J call TRBJ2-7, with 8 bases identical to TRBD2. V dropped 5 bases and J dropped 4; count of bases not matched to a gene: 7. The V gene's germline CDR1 is WNHNN and CDR2 SYGVQD (reference sequence). The CDR3 has 14 amino acids. The CDR3 is CASSSGRVGYEQYF. The CDR3 nucleotides read TGCGCCAGCAGTAGCGGGAGAGTCGGTTACGAGCAGTACTTC.

There are a few counts of this clonotype. This chain connects TRBV7-2 to TRBJ2-3, with D possibly matching TRBD2 (5 bases). Germline V gene data show CDR1 as SGHTA and CDR2 as FQGNSA. Trimming removed 5 bases at V and 7 bases at J, with 13 bases between. The CDR3 covers 13 residues. This chain's CDR3 is CASSPPWRNTQYF. For the CDR3, the DNA is TGTGCCAGCAGCCCCCCCTGGAGGAATACGCAGTATTTT.

V usage is TRBV6-5 and J usage is TRBJ1-2; D is perhaps TRBD1 (6 bases). The CDR3 runs 12 residues. Trimming took 4 bases from V and 6 from J, leaving 9 bases between them. The V gene's germline CDR1 is MNHEY and CDR2 SVGAGI. The CDR3 DNA follows: TGTGCCAGCAGTTTGCAGGGGCATGGCTACACCTTC. As protein: CASSLQGHGYTF.

In its sample, this clonotype was seen a few times. The V gene is TRBV7-2, the J gene TRBJ2-1, with 8 bases that match TRBD2. The V gene end was trimmed by 9 bases and the J gene end by 7 bases; junction bases not matched to a gene: 8. The CDR3 consists of 13 residues. Germline V gives CDR1 SGHTA, CDR2 FQGNSA. CDR3 protein: CASGGLVFNEQFF. CDR3 sequence (DNA): TGTGCCAGTGGGGGACTAGTTTTTAATGAGCAGTTCTTC.

This clonotype was seen more than once but under ten times. This chain links TRBV4-3 with TRBJ1-4; 7 bases agree with TRBD1. CDR1 and CDR2 (germline): LGHNA, YSLEER. Unmatched junction bases numbered 9, after V lost 0 bases and J lost 8 bases. There are 16 residues in the CDR3. CDR3 protein: CASSQDRGDRDEKLFF. The CDR3 DNA is TGCGCCAGCAGCCAAGATCGGGGTGACAGGGACGAAAAACTGTTTTTT.

This clonotype was found a few times. The chain uses TRBV30 and TRBJ2-1; D is possibly TRBD2 (6 bases). There are 11 residues in the CDR3. Trimming removed 1 base from V and 15 bases from J, with 13 bases in between. CDR1 is GTSNPN and CDR2 is SVGIG in the germline V gene (reference sequence). The CDR3 DNA reads as TGTGCCTGGAGTGGTGGCGGACTATGGTTCTTC. Its translation is CAWSGGGLWFF.

This clonotype appeared a few times. The V call is TRBV7-2, the J call TRBJ1-5; TRBD1 might be the D (5 bases). CDR1 is SGHTA, CDR2 FQGNSA, per germline. Between the trimmed V and J ends, which lost 3 bases and 0 bases, there was a span of 9 bases. The CDR3 spans 15 residues. The chain's CDR3 is CASSFDRNSNQPQHF. The CDR3 DNA reads TGTGCCAGCAGCTTCGACAGAAATAGCAATCAGCCCCAGCATTTT.

This clonotype was seen a few times. V usage is TRBV7-8 and J usage is TRBJ2-1; D is perhaps TRBD1 (5 bases). The germline V and J ends were trimmed by 4 bases and 0 bases, with 19 bases remaining between them. This CDR3 region has 18 residues. Germline V gene data show CDR1 as SGHVS and CDR2 as FQNEAQ. The CDR3 sequence: CASSSTRAPLSSYNEQFF. In DNA form, the CDR3 reads TGTGCCAGCAGCTCGACCAGGGCCCCGCTTAGCTCCTACAATGAGCAGTTCTTC.